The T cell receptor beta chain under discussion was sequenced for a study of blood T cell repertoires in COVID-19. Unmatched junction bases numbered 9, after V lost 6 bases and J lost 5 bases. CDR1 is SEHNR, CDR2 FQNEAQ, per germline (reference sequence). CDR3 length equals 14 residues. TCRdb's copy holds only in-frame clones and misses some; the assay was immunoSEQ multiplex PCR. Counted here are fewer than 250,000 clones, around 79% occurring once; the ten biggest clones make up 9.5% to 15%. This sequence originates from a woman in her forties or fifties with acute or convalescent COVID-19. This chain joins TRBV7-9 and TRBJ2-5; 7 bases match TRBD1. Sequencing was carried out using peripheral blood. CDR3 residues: CASRATTGKETQYF. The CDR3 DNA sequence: TGTGCCAGCAGGGCTACGACAGGGAAGGAGACCCAGTACTTC.